These 8 T cell receptor beta chains originate from one sample sequenced in a study of human T cells and chemical hapten exposure. TCRdb fed the RACE reads into MiXCR, producing one record per CDR3 protein. The table includes under 90,000 distinct CDR3 sequences, 8% to 10% detected once. Time point in this sample: pre-sensitization, week 0. The treatment was: therapeutic diphenylcyclopropenone sensitization with weekly scalp DPC. Sequencing used whole blood, obtained in connection with sensitization to the hapten diphenylcyclopropenone (DPC). The source is a woman aged 40 to 50 with alopecia areata. Some clones in this sample may be carry-over from other donors' samples.

At least ten counts were recorded for this clonotype. V gene TRBV6-6 combines with J gene TRBJ2-5, with D tentatively TRBD1 (5 bases). This CDR3 region has 15 residues. CDR1 is MNHNY and CDR2 is SVGAGI in the germline V gene (reference sequence). V dropped 6 bases and J dropped 5 bases, with 19 bases sitting between them. In DNA form, the CDR3 reads TGTGCCAGCAGGTCCTCATTGGGGCTGAGGGAGACCCAGTACTTC. This encodes CASRSSLGLRETQYF.

This clonotype has only one observation. V gene TRBV25-1 combines with J gene TRBJ2-1, with 8 bases matching TRBD2. In germline, CDR1 is MGHDK, CDR2 SYGVNS. There are 15 residues in the CDR3. V was pared by 3 bases and J by 4 bases, with 5 bases of the junction left unmatched. The CDR3 DNA reads as TGTGCCAGCAGTGAGTGGCGGGGGGTGTACAATGAGCAGTTCTTC. This sequence encodes CASSEWRGVYNEQFF.

About this clonotype: A read error may explain this, as a much larger clone is one base away. V is TRBV7-6 and J is TRBJ1-1, with 8 bases that match TRBD1. CDR1 and CDR2 (germline): SGHVS, FNYEAQ. The CDR3 loop spans 17 amino acids. The CDR3 loop reads CASSPPGQVRMNTEALF. CDR3 nucleotides: TGTGCCAGCAGCCCTCCGGGACAGGTCAGGATGAACACTGAAGCTCTCTTT.

This clonotype was recorded at least ten times. Written as DNA, the CDR3 is TGTGCCAGCAGCCAAGGTACGCTAGCGGGGCCCGAGCAGTACTTC. Protein sequence: CASSQGTLAGPEQYF. This chain joins TRBV3-1 and TRBJ2-7; TRBD2 matches 9 bases. The CDR3 has 15 amino acids. The V segment lost 1 base and the J segment 6 bases; nucleotides outside the gene matches: 7. In germline, CDR1 is LGHDT, CDR2 YNNKEL (reference sequence).

This clonotype was counted at least ten times. V gene TRBV6-1 combines with J gene TRBJ1-2; no firm D call. CDR1 and CDR2 from the germline V gene are MNHNS and SASEGT. The length of the CDR3 is 13 residues. The CDR3 coding sequence is TGTGCTACCAAGCCCGTTTTGGATGAGGGCTACACCTTC. Protein sequence: CATKPVLDEGYTF.

The genes are TRBV5-1 and TRBJ2-3; D is ambiguous. V gave up 2 bases and J gave up 4 bases, with 11 bases separating them. This CDR3 has 14 residues. Germline V gives CDR1 SGHRS, CDR2 YFSETQ. This chain's CDR3 is CASSFLPVPDTQYF. As DNA, the CDR3 is TGCGCCAGCAGCTTCCTACCGGTTCCAGATACGCAGTATTTT.

This clonotype was detected many times. The gene calls are TRBV28 and TRBJ2-7; 7 nucleotides agree with TRBD1. The V gene end was trimmed by 6 bases and the J gene end by 3 bases; junction bases not matched to a gene: 2. The CDR3 covers 12 residues. Germline CDR1 is MDHEN and CDR2 is SYDVKM. The CDR3 sequence: CASRGTVYEQYF. CDR3 nucleotides: TGTGCCAGCAGGGGGACAGTCTACGAGCAGTACTTC.

A note on this clonotype: It may be a read error: a sequence one base away is much more abundant. V is TRBV29-1 and J is TRBJ1-4, with D maybe TRBD1 (5 bases). This CDR3 region has 14 residues. Trimming took 6 bases from V and 0 from J, leaving 11 bases between them. Per germline, CDR1 SQVTM and CDR2 ANQGSEA. This CDR3 reads CSVRGAATNEKLFF. The CDR3 nucleotides are TGCAGCGTAAGGGGCGCCGCAACTAATGAAAAACTGTTTTTT.